The 32 T cell receptor beta chains presented below share a single source sample, sequenced in a study of regulatory T cells in long-lasting Graves disease. Time point: newly diagnosed GD, antithyroid drugs for less than 3 months. RNA extracted from PBMCs served as the sequencing template. Through Arm-PCR of CDR3 regions and iRepertoire HTBI primers, TCR beta libraries were built. One entry per CDR3 protein, called by TCRdb with MiXCR from the multiplex PCR reads. The data hold about 530,000 distinct CDR3 sequences, with around 16% observed a single time. These data were likewise used in another study, on T cells in Graves' hyperthyroidism and ophthalmopathy.

This material consisted of peripheral blood mononuclear cells (PBMCs), taken at new diagnosis, from a patient treated with antithyroid drugs. Receptors were obtained from a woman aged 35-65 years with Graves disease.

This sequence joins TRBV20-1 and TRBJ2-7; D is unresolved. V was shortened by 0 bases and J by 6 bases, with 9 bases between the two germline ends. Germline-derived CDR1 and CDR2 are DFQATT and SNEGSKA (reference sequence). The CDR3 totals 12 residues. In nucleotides, the CDR3 is TGCAGTGCTAGAGATTGGCTCTCCGAGCAGTACTTC. Its protein is CSARDWLSEQYF.

This clonotype was recorded many times. The junction shows a germline mismatch at one end, possibly a read error. This chain links TRBV7-7 with TRBJ1-2, with 7 bases matching TRBD1. This CDR3 region has 18 residues. In germline, CDR1 is SSHAT, CDR2 FNYEAQ (reference sequence). CDR3 in amino acids: CASSLGLTGLTPNYGYTF. The CDR3 DNA reads TGTGCTAGCAGCTTAGGTCTGACAGGGCTAACCCCTAACTATGGCTACACCTTC.

This clonotype was seen repeatedly, ten times or more. The chain links TRBV2 to TRBJ2-5; 11 bases match TRBD1. This CDR3 contains 15 residues. CDR1 SNHLY and CDR2 FYNNEI come from the germline V gene. V gave up 7 bases and J gave up 4 bases; unmatched junction bases: 8. CDR3 DNA: TGTGCCAGCAATTCCTGGACAGGGGGCAGAGAGACCCAGTACTTC. Translating it yields CASNSWTGGRETQYF.

This clonotype was detected many times. This chain uses TRBV3-1 with TRBJ1-1, with D tentatively TRBD1 (5 bases). Germline V lookup: CDR1 LGHDT, CDR2 YNNKEL (reference sequence). The CDR3 extends over 17 amino acids. V was cut by 0 bases and J by 1 base, with 15 bases left in between. The CDR3 sequence is CASSQDWPGWGNTEAFF. CDR3 in DNA: TGTGCCAGCAGCCAAGATTGGCCAGGGTGGGGGAACACTGAAGCTTTCTTT.

The genes are TRBV7-3 and TRBJ2-2; D possibly corresponds to TRBD1 (5 bases). Germline assignment: CDR1 SGHTA and CDR2 FQGTGA. This CDR3 comprises 13 residues. Trimming removed 5 bases from V and 5 bases from J, with 9 bases in between. CDR3 DNA: TGTGCCAGCAGCCTACAGGCTACCGGGGAGCTGTTTTTT. Translated: CASSLQATGELFF.

This clonotype was observed at least ten times. V usage is TRBV6-1 and J usage is TRBJ2-3, with 15 bases aligning to TRBD2. The CDR3 has 15 amino acids. Germline CDR1 reads MNHNS; CDR2 reads SASEGT. Trimming removed 5 bases from V and 10 bases from J; junction bases left unmatched: 7. The DNA for the CDR3 is TGTGCCAGCAGTCGGACTAGCGGGGGGGCTATGGCGCAGTATTTT. This encodes CASSRTSGGAMAQYF.

This clonotype was recorded at least ten times. The chain carries TRBV28 and TRBJ2-4; TRBD1 matches 7 bases. Looked up from germline, CDR1 is MDHEN and CDR2 is SYDVKM. CDR3 length: 13 residues. The V segment lost 3 bases and the J segment 8 bases; nucleotides outside the gene matches: 4. Here the CDR3 DNA reads TGTGCCAGCAGTTTCTCTGGGACAGACATTCAGTACTTC. Translation gives CASSFSGTDIQYF.

This clonotype was found a few times. The chain has TRBV10-3 and TRBJ2-1; 10 bases are shared with TRBD2. J was trimmed by 7 bases and V by 10 bases; bases with no gene match: 13. This CDR3 spans 15 amino acids. Germline assignment: CDR1 ENHRY and CDR2 SYGVKD. CDR3 protein: CATTDKEAGGNEQFF. In DNA form, the CDR3 reads TGTGCCACAACTGATAAAGAAGCGGGGGGGAATGAGCAGTTCTTC.

This clonotype was detected once. A much larger clone differs from this one at a single base, so this may be a read error. The rearrangement uses TRBV27 and TRBJ2-1; 7 bases are shared with TRBD2. The CDR3 is 14 amino acids. Per germline, CDR1 MNHEY and CDR2 SMNVEV (reference sequence). The DNA for the CDR3 is TGTGCCAGCAGATGGGGTAGCGGGTACAATGGGCAGTTCTTC. Its protein is CASRWGSGYNGQFF.

This clonotype has at least ten counts. The chain links TRBV2 to TRBJ1-2; D is unresolved. V gave up 1 base and J gave up 6 bases, with 12 bases separating them. This CDR3 spans 14 amino acids. The germline gives CDR1 SNHLY, CDR2 FYNNEI. CDR3 in amino acids: CASSEGPLPNGYTF. DNA of the CDR3: TGTGCCAGCAGTGAAGGGCCACTACCCAATGGCTACACCTTC.

The chain couples TRBV24-1 to TRBJ2-3, with D unresolved. This CDR3 region has 12 residues. Germline CDR1 is KGHDR and CDR2 is SFDVKD. The V and J ends lost 9 bases and 4 bases respectively, with 10 bases between them. CDR3 residues: CATGRAADTQYF. Written as DNA, the CDR3 is TGTGCCACCGGAAGGGCCGCAGATACGCAGTATTTT.

The gene calls are TRBV6-1 and TRBJ2-3, with D unresolved. V was trimmed by 10 bases and J by 2 bases, leaving 13 bases between them. Germline loops: CDR1 MNHNS, CDR2 SASEGT. The CDR3 extends over 13 amino acids. The chain's CDR3 is CATADLPTDTQYF. CDR3 coding DNA: TGTGCCACCGCTGACCTCCCCACAGATACGCAGTATTTT.

V is TRBV19 and J is TRBJ1-6, with D perhaps TRBD1 (6 bases). Trimming took off 4 bases at V and 6 bases at J, with 16 bases between the two ends. The CDR3 runs 16 residues. CDR1 is LNHDA, CDR2 SQIVND, per germline (reference sequence). The DNA for the CDR3 is TGTGCCAGTAGTACGACTACGACAGGAGCTAATTCACCCCTCCACTTT. Protein: CASSTTTTGANSPLHF.

This clonotype showed up many times. The CDR3 DNA sequence: TGTGCCAGCAGCCGGGACAGGGGGAGAGAGACCCAGTACTTC. It translates to CASSRDRGRETQYF. The rearrangement joins TRBV2 to TRBJ2-5; 11 nucleotides match TRBD1. The CDR3 is 14 residues long. Looked up from germline, CDR1 is SNHLY and CDR2 is FYNNEI. With V trimmed by 6 bases and J by 4 bases, 4 bases remained unmatched.

This clonotype occurred a few times. The V gene is TRBV6-9, the J gene TRBJ2-3, with 7 bases lining up with TRBD1. The closer fit of TRBJ2-5 to the DNA end suggests the J call may be wrong. CDR3 length: 16 residues. The V gene's germline CDR1 is MNHGY and CDR2 SVAAGI. In nucleotides, the CDR3 is TGTGCCAGCAGTTCCGGAACGCCGGGACAGCGGGAGACCCAGTACTTC. Translating it yields CASSSGTPGQRETQYF.

This clonotype was found many times. This rearrangement joins TRBV12-3 or TRBV12-4 to TRBJ1-2; D is unresolved. The CDR3 covers 15 residues. Deletions cut 3 bases from V and 9 bases from J, with 20 bases between. The CDR3 DNA sequence: TGTGCCAGCAGTTTGGTATCCAGGACCCTGAGGAGCTACACCTTC. Protein sequence: CASSLVSRTLRSYTF.

Many counts were recorded for this clonotype. The chain is built from TRBV9 and TRBJ1-1; no firm D call. CDR1 and CDR2 (germline): SGDLS, YYNGEE. Trimming stripped 0 bases from V and 4 bases from J, with 7 bases between. This CDR3 region has 13 residues. CDR3 DNA: TGTGCCAGCAGCGTAGCGGACGGCACTGAAGCTTTCTTT. Encoded protein: CASSVADGTEAFF.

This clonotype was recorded at least ten times. V is TRBV3-1 and J is TRBJ2-7; D uncertain. Per germline, CDR1 LGHDT and CDR2 YNNKEL (reference sequence). The CDR3 has 14 amino acids. The V gene lost 1 base and the J gene lost 2 bases, with 9 bases spanning the gap. This chain's CDR3 is CASSQAEVTYEQYF. In DNA form, the CDR3 reads TGTGCCAGCAGCCAAGCGGAAGTCACCTACGAGCAGTACTTC.

Only a few counts were recorded for this clonotype. The chain links TRBV6-1 to TRBJ1-4, with D perhaps TRBD1 (6 bases). Per germline, CDR1 MNHNS and CDR2 SASEGT. The CDR3 is 15 residues long. V was pared by 7 bases and J by 8 bases, with 20 bases between. In DNA, the CDR3 is TGTGCCAGCACCTCTGGGGGGGCCAGGCGGGAAAAACTGTTTTTT. Its translation: CASTSGGARREKLFF.

This clonotype was counted ten times or more. The rearrangement uses TRBV6-1 and TRBJ1-5; D is uncertain. The germline CDR1 and CDR2 sequences are MNHNS and SASEGT. Trimming removed 4 bases at V and 2 bases at J, with 12 bases between. The CDR3 covers 15 residues. CDR3 DNA: TGTGCCAGCAGTGCCGGCTACTCAGGCAATCAGCCCCAGCATTTT. It translates to CASSAGYSGNQPQHF.

This clonotype was counted ten times or more. V and J are TRBV20-1 and TRBJ1-6; D may be TRBD1 (5 bases). The V and J ends lost 1 base and 9 bases respectively, with 10 bases between them. Germline CDR1 and CDR2: DFQATT and SNEGSKA (reference sequence). There are 13 residues in the CDR3. The CDR3 loop reads CSARVGDGSPLHF. The DNA of the CDR3 is TGCAGTGCTAGAGTAGGGGATGGTTCACCCCTCCACTTT.

This clonotype has at least ten counts. The chain uses TRBV2 and TRBJ2-1; weak D call: TRBD1 (5 bases). In germline, CDR1 is SNHLY, CDR2 FYNNEI. The V gene lost 7 bases and the J gene lost 3 bases, with 10 bases spanning the gap. The CDR3 is 13 residues long. CDR3: CASISGNYNEQFF. For the CDR3, the DNA is TGTGCCAGCATATCAGGGAACTACAATGAGCAGTTCTTC.

This clonotype was counted a few times. The V call is TRBV20-1, the J call TRBJ2-5; 7 bases match TRBD1. V lost 5 bases and J lost 4; bases outside the gene matches: 16. CDR1 and CDR2 from the germline V gene are DFQATT and SNEGSKA (reference sequence). This CDR3 comprises 16 residues. CDR3 sequence: CSALVPLQGRGETQYF. The DNA for the CDR3 is TGCAGTGCTTTAGTCCCGCTACAGGGGCGCGGAGAGACCCAGTACTTC.

The chain combines TRBV2 with TRBJ1-1; TRBD1 might be the D (5 bases). Germline lookup yields CDR1 SNHLY and CDR2 FYNNEI. V was shortened by 6 bases and J by 4 bases, with 21 bases between the two germline ends. This CDR3 spans 16 amino acids. The CDR3 DNA follows: TGTGCCAGCAGATTTCCCCGGGACTCCGATATCACTGAAGCTTTCTTT. Protein sequence: CASRFPRDSDITEAFF.

There are many counts of this clonotype. The chain has TRBV7-9 and TRBJ1-5; tentative D call: TRBD1 (6 bases). Per germline, CDR1 SEHNR and CDR2 FQNEAQ (reference sequence). With 5 bases removed from V and 4 bases from J, the gap between germline ends came to 18 bases. The CDR3 sequence is 16 residues long. The CDR3 loop reads CASSKVTGSENQPQHF. For the CDR3, the DNA is TGTGCCAGCAGCAAAGTAACAGGGTCAGAAAATCAGCCCCAGCATTTT.

The rearrangement joins TRBV19 to TRBJ2-3; D is unresolved. The CDR3 extends over 15 amino acids. CDR1 and CDR2 from the germline V gene are LNHDA and SQIVND (reference sequence). V was clipped by 5 bases and J by 8 bases, with 20 bases between them. CDR3 region: CASSAGRDIVGTQYF. CDR3 sequence (DNA): TGTGCCAGTAGTGCCGGCAGAGATATTGTTGGTACGCAGTATTTT.

At least ten counts were recorded for this clonotype. V and J are TRBV29-1 and TRBJ1-1; D may be TRBD1 (6 bases). The CDR3 has 12 residues. Germline CDR1 reads SQVTM; CDR2 reads ANQGSEA. Trimming cost V 4 bases and J 4 bases, with 10 bases left between them. DNA for the CDR3: TGCAGCGTTGGGCAGGGGTTCACTGAAGCTTTCTTT. This sequence encodes CSVGQGFTEAFF.

This clonotype was seen a few times. V is TRBV7-2 and J is TRBJ2-5; the D is unclear. V was pared by 2 bases and J by 7 bases, with 11 bases between. Germline V gene data show CDR1 as SGHTA and CDR2 as FQGNSA. CDR3 size: 13 residues. This chain's CDR3 is CASSLLTASTQYF. CDR3 DNA sequence: TGTGCCAGCAGCTTATTGACGGCTTCGACCCAGTACTTC.

This clonotype has a count of ten or more. This sequence joins TRBV11-3 and TRBJ1-1; D perhaps matches TRBD1 (6 bases). With 6 bases removed from V and 2 bases from J, the gap between germline ends came to 13 bases. The CDR3 covers 14 residues. CDR1 and CDR2 (germline): SGHNT, YENEEA. The CDR3 loop reads CASRKGQPNTEAFF. In DNA form, the CDR3 reads TGTGCCAGCAGGAAAGGACAGCCCAACACTGAAGCTTTCTTT.

Many counts were recorded for this clonotype. The chain links TRBV11-1 to TRBJ2-7; the D gene is possibly TRBD1 (6 bases). CDR3 length: 14 residues. V shed 3 bases and J shed 3 bases, with 12 bases lying between them. Germline V lookup: CDR1 SGHAT, CDR2 FQDESV (reference sequence). The CDR3 bases are TGTGCCAGCAGCTTTGGGGGCAGCTACTACGAGCAGTACTTC. Its translation: CASSFGGSYYEQYF.

At least ten counts were recorded for this clonotype. V is TRBV2 and J is TRBJ2-1; no clear D. This CDR3 contains 13 residues. The germline V gene encodes CDR1 SNHLY and CDR2 FYNNEI. Trimming stripped 8 bases from V and 5 bases from J, with 13 bases between. CDR3 in DNA: TGTGCCAGCCGAAGACTGGTCAACAATGAGCAGTTCTTC. Residues: CASRRLVNNEQFF.

This clonotype was seen many times. The chain recombines TRBV3-1 with TRBJ2-7, with 10 positions matching TRBD1. With 1 base clipped from V and 6 bases from J, the junction kept 3 bases outside the gene matches. The CDR3 is made up of 14 amino acids. CDR1 LGHDT and CDR2 YNNKEL come from the germline V gene (reference sequence). The CDR3 reads CASSQVGTGAEQYF. The CDR3 bases are TGTGCCAGCAGCCAAGTCGGGACAGGGGCCGAGCAGTACTTC.